This T cell receptor beta chain derives from a study of blood T cells in healthy people across ages. The germline V and J ends were trimmed by 5 bases and 4 bases, with 9 bases remaining between them. Germline-derived CDR1 and CDR2 are SEHNR and FQNEAQ (reference sequence). The CDR3 spans 12 residues. For the second PCR, which ran for roughly 7 to 11 cycles, a sample-barcoded 5' primer and a J-beta primer mix were used. TCRdb used MiXCR to reprocess the 5' RACE reads, holding one entry per CDR3 protein. Among fewer than 700,000 distinct CDR3 sequences, 40% to 45% were seen once, and the ten largest hold around 32%. The study drew donors from healthy Caucasian individuals in Russia aged about 6 to 90. The draw of peripheral blood yielded 8.5 to 10 milliliters from each donor.

The TCR sequence derives from an elderly man in good health. Sequencing was carried out using blood. The chain recombines TRBV7-9 with TRBJ2-7; D is unresolved. CDR3 sequence (DNA): TGTGCCAGCAGCGTCGGTATGTACGAGCAGTACTTC. It is translated as CASSVGMYEQYF.